Below, one T cell receptor (beta chain) is given with its context. The antigen remains undetermined. The data derive from a study of identical twins. The study's findings and limits: Not following the same donors, the study drew its conclusions from cross-sectional statistical analysis.

Everyone who gave samples was a healthy Caucasian. One entry per CDR3 protein, called by TCRdb with MiXCR from the 5' RACE reads. This sample has 750,000 to 950,000 distinct CDR3 sequences, with 12% found just once. The V gene's germline CDR1 is SGHRS and CDR2 YFSETQ. This CDR3 region has 16 residues. Between the trimmed V and J ends, which lost 1 base and 2 bases, there was a span of 15 bases. The same specimen was also included in a second study, on yellow fever vaccine responses in identical twins. That report adds: Twins' vaccine T cell response reportedly seemed partly convergent, partly personalized.

The source is a woman younger than 35 in good health. The chain recombines TRBV5-1 with TRBJ2-5; D is uncertain. The sample consisted of PBMCs. CDR3 bases: TGCGCCAGCAGCTTGCGGTTTCGGAGCCAACAAGAGACCCAGTACTTC. This sequence encodes CASSLRFRSQQETQYF.